Following are 32 T cell receptor beta chains from one sample sequenced in a study of T cell repertoires in cytomegalovirus infection. TCRdb analysed the reads with MiXCR anew, one entry per CDR3 protein. The table shows hundreds of thousands of distinct CDR3 sequences, with about 33% occurring only once. Which antigens these TCRs recognize remains unknown. Source: cultured PBMCs, taken from culture after CMV antigen stimulation. The receptors stem from a human donor in good health (CMV status not recorded). Some clones in this sample may be carry-over from other donors' samples.

This clonotype has more than one count but fewer than ten. V gene TRBV7-3 combines with J gene TRBJ2-3, with 12 bases aligning to TRBD2. The junction had 10 bases not matched to a gene; V was cut back by 5 bases and J by 4 bases. The CDR3 loop spans 17 amino acids. CDR1 SGHTA and CDR2 FQGTGA come from the germline V gene. The CDR3 loop reads CASSPYLTSGSADTQYF. DNA of the CDR3: TGTGCCAGCAGCCCATACCTGACTAGCGGGAGTGCAGATACGCAGTATTTT.

The V gene is TRBV28, the J gene TRBJ1-1, with D perhaps matching TRBD1 (5 bases). The length of the CDR3 is 12 residues. Trimming took off 5 bases at V and 6 bases at J, with 10 bases between the two ends. Germline-derived CDR1 and CDR2 are MDHEN and SYDVKM. This chain's CDR3 is CASSGGSAEAFF. In DNA form, the CDR3 reads TGTGCCAGCAGTGGGGGTAGCGCTGAAGCTTTCTTT.

The table lists this clonotype with a few counts. The chain employs TRBV5-1 and TRBJ2-6; D may be TRBD1 (6 bases). Germline CDR1 SGHRS, CDR2 YFSETQ. Between the trimmed V and J ends, which lost 4 bases and 3 bases, there was a span of 8 bases. The CDR3 sequence is 14 residues long. The CDR3 DNA is TGCGCCAGCAGCCCGACAGGTGGGGCCAACGTCCTGACTTTC. Protein: CASSPTGGANVLTF.

A few counts support this clonotype. Germline is not matched at one junction end, which may reflect a read error. The V and J genes are TRBV7-3 and TRBJ1-1; 9 nucleotides line up with TRBD1. The germline CDR1 and CDR2 sequences are SGHTA and FQGTGA. The CDR3 has 12 amino acids. CDR3 residues: CASSPPGQGPIF. CDR3 sequence (DNA): TGTGCCAGCAGCCCTCCGGGACAGGGTCCTATCTTT.

This clonotype was recorded a few times. The chain couples TRBV19 to TRBJ2-1; 11 bases line up with TRBD2. CDR1 and CDR2 (germline): LNHDA, SQIVND (reference sequence). CDR3 size: 17 residues. V was pared by 3 bases and J by 2 bases, with 6 bases of the junction left unmatched. The CDR3 loop is CASSMTSGTPTYNEQFF. In DNA form, the CDR3 reads TGTGCCAGTAGTATGACTAGCGGGACGCCTACCTACAATGAGCAGTTCTTC.

This clonotype showed up just a few times. J is TRBJ1-2 and V is TRBV7-3; possibly TRBD1 for D (6 bases). The CDR3 runs to 13 residues. Germline V gives CDR1 SGHTA, CDR2 FQGTGA. Between the trimmed V and J ends, which lost 5 bases and 8 bases, there was a span of 15 bases. The CDR3 DNA sequence: TGTGCCAGCAGCGAGCAGGGGATAGGAGGCTACACCTTC. The encoded protein is CASSEQGIGGYTF.

The chain has TRBV6-5 and TRBJ2-2, with D perhaps TRBD2 (7 bases). V was cut by 10 bases and J by 4 bases, with 19 bases left in between. CDR1 is MNHEY and CDR2 is SVGAGI in the germline V gene. The length of the CDR3 is 15 residues. The CDR3 spells CATFGGGSGTGELFF. The CDR3 region has the DNA TGTGCCACCTTCGGGGGCGGGAGCGGCACCGGGGAGCTGTTTTTT.

This chain connects TRBV12-3 or TRBV12-4 to TRBJ2-1; 9 nucleotides align to TRBD2. The V gene end was trimmed by 1 base and the J gene end by 4 bases; junction bases not matched to a gene: 2. There are 15 residues in the CDR3. This CDR3 reads CASSLGSGRYNEQFF. DNA of the CDR3: TGTGCCAGCAGTTTAGGTAGCGGGAGATACAATGAGCAGTTCTTC.

V is TRBV25-1 and J is TRBJ1-2; D remains ambiguous. The ends were cut back, 0 bases at V and 6 bases at J, with 11 bases in the middle. Germline CDR1 is MGHDK and CDR2 is SYGVNS. The CDR3 spans 14 residues. The CDR3 DNA reads as TGTGCCAGCAGTGAATATCCCGGCGTAGATGGCTACACCTTC. Its translation: CASSEYPGVDGYTF.

The sample holds many counts of this clonotype. V is TRBV12-3 or TRBV12-4 and J is TRBJ2-1, with a possible D match to TRBD1 (6 bases). CDR3 size: 14 residues. V was cut by 1 base and J by 3 bases, with 7 bases left in between. CDR3 loop: CASSLGTDYNEQFF. Written as DNA, the CDR3 is TGTGCCAGCAGTTTAGGGACAGACTACAATGAGCAGTTCTTC.

This clonotype was detected only a few times. The CDR3 sequence is CASSWVAPTDTQYF. DNA of the CDR3: TGTGCCAGCAGTTGGGTAGCACCCACAGATACGCAGTATTTT. The V call is TRBV12-3 or TRBV12-4, the J call TRBJ2-3; unclear D gene. This CDR3 region has 14 residues. V lost 4 bases, J lost 2 bases, and 10 bases lay in between.

V and J are TRBV11-3 and TRBJ2-1; possibly TRBD2 for D (6 bases). This CDR3 comprises 12 residues. Germline CDR1 is SGHNT and CDR2 is YENEEA. The ends were cut back, 1 base at V and 12 bases at J, with 10 bases in the middle. CDR3 sequence reads: CASSLGRERQFF. The CDR3 DNA sequence: TGTGCCAGCAGCTTAGGGCGGGAACGGCAGTTCTTC.

This sequence joins TRBV10-3 and TRBJ2-5, with D unresolved. Trimming cost V 3 bases and J 0 bases, with 5 bases left between them. In germline, CDR1 is ENHRY, CDR2 SYGVKD. CDR3 length equals 13 residues. CDR3 nucleotide sequence: TGTGCCATCAGTGACAGCTACCAAGAGACCCAGTACTTC. Translation gives CAISDSYQETQYF.

This clonotype was counted between two and nine times. The V and J genes are TRBV12-3 or TRBV12-4 and TRBJ1-6; TRBD1 is a possible D gene (5 bases). Trimming pared 4 bases from V and 9 bases from J, leaving 16 bases between. The CDR3 sequence is 15 residues long. As DNA, the CDR3 is TGTGCCAGCAGTTCTTTACCAGGGCAGGGTTCACCCCTCCACTTT. Its protein is CASSSLPGQGSPLHF.

The rearrangement links TRBV20-1 to TRBJ2-5; 9 bases line up with TRBD2. V lost 0 bases to trimming and J lost 4 bases; unmatched junction nucleotides: 12. The V gene's germline CDR1 is DFQATT and CDR2 SNEGSKA (reference sequence). This CDR3 comprises 17 residues. CDR3 DNA: TGCAGTGCTAGAGATATCCCCGTGGCGGGAGGGCGAGAGACCCAGTACTTC. Protein product: CSARDIPVAGGRETQYF.

This clonotype was counted many times. V usage is TRBV12-3 or TRBV12-4 and J usage is TRBJ2-2; 7 bases align to TRBD1. The CDR3 is 17 amino acids. Unmatched junction bases numbered 13, after V lost 7 bases and J lost 2 bases. The CDR3 DNA is TGTGCCAGCACCACAAAAATAACAGGGGTCAACACCGGGGAGCTGTTTTTT. Amino acid sequence: CASTTKITGVNTGELFF.

This chain joins TRBV5-4 and TRBJ2-3, with 14 bases lining up with TRBD2. The V and J ends lost 4 bases and 4 bases, in that order; junction bases with no gene match: 5. The germline gives CDR1 SGHNT, CDR2 YYREEE (reference sequence). The CDR3 totals 16 residues. The CDR3 DNA sequence: TGTGCCAGCAGCAGAAGACTAGCGGGAGGGTCAGATACGCAGTATTTT. It encodes CASSRRLAGGSDTQYF.

This clonotype was found a few times. V and J are TRBV2 and TRBJ2-7; 8 positions agree with TRBD2. Per the germline V gene, CDR1 is SNHLY and CDR2 is FYNNEI. Trimming removed 6 bases from V and 3 bases from J; junction bases left unmatched: 10. The CDR3 sequence is 15 residues long. Written as DNA, the CDR3 is TGTGCCAGCAGACGTCTAGCGGGTGCGATCTACGAGCAGTACTTC. Protein sequence: CASRRLAGAIYEQYF.

J is TRBJ1-2 and V is TRBV4-1, with D uncertain. There are 13 residues in the CDR3. Germline CDR1 MGHRA, CDR2 YSYEKL. The V gene lost 0 bases and the J gene lost 2 bases, with 4 bases spanning the gap. The CDR3 protein is CASSQDGNYGYTF. CDR3 nucleotides: TGCGCCAGCAGCCAAGATGGGAACTATGGCTACACCTTC.

A few counts support this clonotype. CDR3 residues: CASSPSRTFGDTQYF. CDR3 in DNA: TGTGCCAGCAGCCCCTCTAGGACCTTTGGAGATACGCAGTATTTT. The chain is built from TRBV7-3 and TRBJ2-3; no definite D call. The V end was cut by 5 bases, the J end by 5 bases, with 17 bases between. The germline V gene has CDR1 SGHTA and CDR2 FQGTGA. The CDR3 sequence is 15 residues long.

This clonotype was found a few times. V gene TRBV19 combines with J gene TRBJ2-7, with D possibly matching TRBD1 (6 bases). The V and J ends lost 1 base and 1 base respectively, with 11 bases between them. Germline-derived CDR1 and CDR2 are LNHDA and SQIVND (reference sequence). The CDR3 extends over 15 amino acids. CDR3 protein: CASSIVRGHSYEQYF. The CDR3, as DNA: TGTGCCAGTAGTATAGTCAGGGGCCATTCCTACGAGCAGTACTTC.

This clonotype was seen only a few times. V and J are TRBV25-1 and TRBJ1-2, with D unclear. Germline V CDR1 and CDR2: MGHDK, SYGVNS. Trimming removed 2 bases from V and 7 bases from J, with 14 bases in between. The CDR3 runs to 14 residues. This CDR3 reads CASSEITSGSGYTF. CDR3 in DNA: TGTGCCAGCAGTGAAATTACGTCAGGCTCTGGCTACACCTTC.

The chain is built from TRBV11-2 and TRBJ1-6; D call uncertain. The V gene lost 4 bases and the J gene lost 6 bases, with 13 bases spanning the gap. In germline, CDR1 is SGHAT, CDR2 FQNNGV. This CDR3 spans 15 amino acids. In DNA form, the CDR3 reads TGTGCCAGCAGCTGGAGGACGGCCCTTAATTCACCCCTCCACTTT. Its protein product is CASSWRTALNSPLHF.

This clonotype has only a few counts. The genes are TRBV7-9 and TRBJ2-7; possible D gene TRBD1, 6 bases. Germline CDR1 reads SEHNR; CDR2 reads FQNEAQ (reference sequence). Deletions cut 4 bases from V and 0 bases from J, with 10 bases between. The CDR3 is made up of 14 amino acids. The DNA of the CDR3 is TGTGCCAGCAGCTCGAAGGACAGCTCCTACGAGCAGTACGTC. This codes for CASSSKDSSYEQYV.

This clonotype was seen only a few times. The limits of the CDR3 on the DNA are not certain, so only TCRdb's listed CDR3 is given. V and J are TRBV15 and TRBJ2-1; TRBD1, the table's D call, lacks a check against the DNA. Per the germline V gene, CDR1 is LNHNV and CDR2 is YYDKDF (reference sequence). The CDR3 length equals 16 residues, ends included. The CDR3 region is CATSRSLGTGDNEQFF.

The J gene is TRBJ2-1, the V gene TRBV4-3; D is ambiguous. The CDR3 totals 16 residues. Trimming removed 0 bases from V and 6 bases from J, with 15 bases in between. Germline-derived CDR1 and CDR2 are LGHNA and YSLEER. The CDR3 DNA reads TGCGCCAGCAGCCAAGATCATAACAGATTGGGCAATGAGCAGTTCTTC. It encodes CASSQDHNRLGNEQFF.

This chain links TRBV28 with TRBJ2-5; 8 nucleotides align to TRBD2. Germline loops: CDR1 MDHEN, CDR2 SYDVKM. The CDR3 totals 14 residues. V shed 5 bases, J shed 4 bases, and the junction held 6 bases outside the gene matches. Here the CDR3 DNA reads TGTGCCAGCAGTACCCGGACTAGCACAGAGACCCAGTACTTC. This gives the protein CASSTRTSTETQYF.

The chain has TRBV30 and TRBJ1-1; a possible D gene is TRBD1 (5 bases). The germline V gene encodes CDR1 GTSNPN and CDR2 SVGIG (reference sequence). The V end was cut by 7 bases, the J end by 3 bases, with 15 bases between. The CDR3 spans 13 residues. The CDR3 nucleotides read TGTGCCTCGAGCCCGGCGGGGGACACTGAAGCTTTCTTT. It specifies CASSPAGDTEAFF. Together with reference TRBV30 and TRBJ1-1, the CDR3 gives the full variable domain: SQTIHQWPATLVQPVGSPLSLECTVEGTSNPNLYWYRQAAGRGLQLLFYSVGIGQISSEVPQNLSASRPQDRQFILSSKKLLLSDSGFYLCASSPAGDTEAFFGQGTRLTVV.

The CDR3 DNA reads as TGCGCCAGCAGGCCGGACAGGGGAGGACGCACAGATACGCAGTATTTT. Protein: CASRPDRGGRTDTQYF. The rearrangement uses TRBV5-1 and TRBJ2-3, with 9 bases matching TRBD1. The CDR3 consists of 16 residues. Germline trimming cut 5 bases from V and 1 base from J; bases unmatched to any gene: 8. Germline CDR1 SGHRS, CDR2 YFSETQ.

The gene calls are TRBV29-1 and TRBJ2-3; 7 positions match TRBD1. The ends lost 1 base at V and 1 base at J; junction bases unmatched: 5. CDR1 and CDR2 (germline): SQVTM, ANQGSEA. This CDR3 spans 15 amino acids. The CDR3 DNA reads TGCAGCGTTGAAGGACAGGGAGTAGGCACAGATACGCAGTATTTT. This gives the protein CSVEGQGVGTDTQYF.

This clonotype was counted ten times or more. J is TRBJ2-3 and V is TRBV7-8, with a possible D match to TRBD1 (5 bases). Germline V gene sequence: CDR1 SGHVS, CDR2 FQNEAQ. This CDR3 is 16 amino acids long. The germline V and J ends were trimmed by 1 base and 4 bases, with 15 bases remaining between them. In DNA form, the CDR3 reads TGTGCCAGCAGCTTAGAAGGGGAATGGGTAGCAGATACGCAGTATTTT. The encoded protein is CASSLEGEWVADTQYF.

This clonotype has a handful of counts. The chain employs TRBV4-1 and TRBJ2-3; possible D gene TRBD2, 6 bases. The CDR3 has 18 amino acids. The V gene lost 0 bases and the J gene lost 0 bases, with 16 bases spanning the gap. The germline V gene has CDR1 MGHRA and CDR2 YSYEKL. In DNA form, the CDR3 reads TGCGCCAGCAGCCAAGAATGGGGGAGCGGGTCTAGCACAGATACGCAGTATTTT. It is translated as CASSQEWGSGSSTDTQYF.